Below are 25 T cell receptor beta chains sequenced from a single sample in a study of control samples from healthy donors and cancer patients. The table came from immunoSEQ multiplex PCR; TCRdb's copy has only in-frame clones and leaves some out. The table has 100,000 to 150,000 clones, about 92% seen once. The sample taken for sequencing was PBMCs. The receptors originated from a man older than 75 with head and neck cancer.

The V call is TRBV21-1, the J call TRBJ2-7; the table's D call of TRBD1 was not tested on the DNA. TRBV21-1 is a pseudogene segment. The CDR3 spans 15 residues. The CDR3, as DNA: TGTGCCAGCAGCAGCCGAGACCCGGACACCTACGAGCAGTACTTC. It yields the protein CASSSRDPDTYEQYF.

V gene TRBV7-8 combines with J gene TRBJ2-2, with a possible D match to TRBD2 (6 bases). The CDR3 totals 14 residues. Looked up from germline, CDR1 is SGHVS and CDR2 is FQNEAQ. Here the CDR3 reads CAPTGVPNTGELFF. DNA for the CDR3: TGTGCACCAACGGGGGTCCCGAACACCGGGGAGCTGTTTTTT.

In this sample, this clone turned up a few times. The chain is built from TRBV5-1 and TRBJ1-4; D may be TRBD1 (5 bases). CDR3 length: 15 residues. CDR1 is SGHRS, CDR2 YFSETQ, per germline. With 0 bases removed from V and 3 bases from J, the gap between germline ends came to 9 bases. The CDR3 here is CASSLAGHPNEKLFF. Here the CDR3 DNA reads TGCGCCAGCAGCTTGGCTGGACACCCTAATGAAAAACTGTTTTTT.

The chain is built from TRBV3-1 (or the pseudogene TRBV3-2) and TRBJ2-5; no clear D. V was pared by 8 bases and J by 3 bases, with 22 bases between. The CDR3 consists of 16 residues. Germline V lookup: CDR1 LGHDT, CDR2 YNNKEL (reference sequence). The chain's CDR3 is CASLRSRPNLEETQYF. Written as DNA, the CDR3 is TGTGCCAGCCTCCGCTCCCGACCGAATCTCGAAGAGACCCAGTACTTC.

The chain links TRBV6-5 to TRBJ1-1; no clear D. V dropped 6 bases and J dropped 1 base, with 12 bases sitting between them. Germline CDR1 MNHEY, CDR2 SVGAGI. The CDR3 has 14 amino acids. The CDR3 protein is CASSGRNGNTEAFF. For the CDR3, the DNA is TGTGCCAGCAGCGGGCGGAACGGGAACACTGAAGCTTTCTTT.

The V call is TRBV27, the J call TRBJ1-6; D is ambiguous. With 1 base removed from V and 8 bases from J, the gap between germline ends came to 6 bases. CDR3 length: 13 amino acids. Looked up from germline, CDR1 is MNHEY and CDR2 is SMNVEV (reference sequence). The CDR3 bases are TGTGCCAGCAGTTTATTTCGGGATTCACCCCTCCACTTT. Translation: CASSLFRDSPLHF.

This rearrangement joins TRBV5-1 to TRBJ2-1, with 9 bases matching TRBD2. This CDR3 has 15 residues. CDR1 is SGHRS, CDR2 YFSETQ, per germline. With V trimmed by 7 bases and J by 5 bases, 10 bases remained unmatched. The CDR3 region has the DNA TGCGCCAGCGGGGTGACTAGCGGACCTAACAATGAGCAGTTCTTC. Protein: CASGVTSGPNNEQFF.

The rearrangement links TRBV27 to TRBJ2-7; D call uncertain. CDR3 size: 14 residues. Per germline, CDR1 MNHEY and CDR2 SMNVEV (reference sequence). V was pared by 6 bases and J by 3 bases, with 15 bases between. The CDR3 DNA sequence: TGTGCCAGCAGGCGTACCCGAGGCTACTACGAGCAGTACTTC. Protein product: CASRRTRGYYEQYF.

The CDR3 protein is CASSTGGTTGELFF. The CDR3, as DNA: TGTGCCAGTAGTACGGGAGGGACCACCGGGGAGCTGTTTTTT. The chain carries TRBV19 and TRBJ2-2; the match to TRBD2 covers 8 bases. Germline trimming cut 4 bases from V and 4 bases from J; bases unmatched to any gene: 2. Germline-derived CDR1 and CDR2 are LNHDA and SQIVND (reference sequence). CDR3 length: 14 residues.

The chain combines TRBV25-1 with TRBJ1-2; D is uncertain. V lost 6 bases, J lost 8 bases, and 13 bases lay in between. Germline CDR1 reads MGHDK; CDR2 reads SYGVNS. The CDR3 has 12 amino acids. The CDR3 DNA is TGTGCCAGCAGCCCGGCGGTGGGGGGCTACACCTTC. Translation gives CASSPAVGGYTF.

This chain joins TRBV19 and TRBJ2-7; unclear D gene. The CDR3 totals 15 residues. V was clipped by 0 bases and J by 2 bases, with 11 bases between them. CDR1 and CDR2 (germline): LNHDA, SQIVND (reference sequence). The CDR3 loop reads CASSIERDGTYEQYF. Here the CDR3 DNA reads TGTGCCAGTAGTATAGAGAGAGACGGAACCTACGAGCAGTACTTC.

The chain has TRBV29-1 and TRBJ2-1; D might be TRBD2 (5 bases). The germline V and J ends were trimmed by 7 bases and 0 bases, with 13 bases remaining between them. Germline CDR1 and CDR2: SQVTM and ANQGSEA. The CDR3 runs to 14 residues. CDR3 bases: TGCAGCGCCCAAGCTGCGGGCTCCTACAATGAGCAGTTCTTC. It codes for CSAQAAGSYNEQFF.

The rearrangement uses TRBV6-2 or TRBV6-3 and TRBJ2-7; 7 bases are shared with TRBD1. Per the germline V gene, CDR1 is MNHEY and CDR2 is SVGEGT. The CDR3 contains 14 residues. After removal of 6 bases from V and 3 bases from J, the junction contained 8 bases not matched to a gene. The CDR3 region is CASSLWGQIYEQYF. As DNA, the CDR3 is TGTGCCAGCAGCCTATGGGGACAGATCTACGAGCAGTACTTC.

This clone is a singleton in its sample. The chain joins TRBV5-4 to TRBJ1-1, with D possibly being TRBD1 (5 bases). Germline V gives CDR1 SGHNT, CDR2 YYREEE (reference sequence). The CDR3 contains 15 residues. V was shortened by 3 bases and J by 3 bases, with 15 bases between the two germline ends. CDR3: CASSWRDGRDTEAFF. The CDR3 DNA sequence: TGTGCCAGCAGCTGGAGGGACGGCCGTGACACTGAAGCTTTCTTT.

For the CDR3, the DNA is TGCGCCAGCAGCTTGGCCAGTAATAATTCACCCCTCCACTTT. This codes for CASSLASNNSPLHF. The V and J genes are TRBV5-1 and TRBJ1-6; D is unresolved. The germline V gene has CDR1 SGHRS and CDR2 YFSETQ. V dropped 0 bases and J dropped 5 bases, with 6 bases sitting between them. The CDR3 has 14 amino acids.

This clone has just one count. The V call is TRBV9, the J call TRBJ2-3, with D possibly matching TRBD2 (5 bases). The CDR3 is 15 residues long. The germline CDR1 and CDR2 sequences are SGDLS and YYNGEE. Trimming stripped 3 bases from V and 4 bases from J, with 15 bases between. This chain's CDR3 is CASSGIGSAADTQYF. For the CDR3, the DNA is TGTGCCAGCAGCGGGATAGGTAGCGCAGCAGATACGCAGTATTTT.

Only one count was recorded for this clone. V is TRBV6-6 and J is TRBJ1-1; TRBD1 is a possible D gene (6 bases). The V and J ends lost 6 bases and 2 bases respectively, with 16 bases between them. Germline CDR1 and CDR2: MNHNY and SVGAGI (reference sequence). The CDR3 has 15 amino acids. In DNA form, the CDR3 reads TGTGCCAGCAGCTCTACAGGGCAAACCAACACTGAAGCTTTCTTT. This encodes CASSSTGQTNTEAFF.

CDR3 DNA: TGTGCCAGCAGGGAGGAGGAGACCCAGTACTTC. Its translation: CASREEETQYF. This sequence joins TRBV7-9 and TRBJ2-5, with D maybe TRBD2 (5 bases). CDR3 length: 11 amino acids. Germline V gene lookup returns CDR1 SEHNR and CDR2 FQNEAQ (reference sequence). V lost 6 bases to trimming and J lost 5 bases, with 7 bases between them.

The table lists this clone with a count of one. The rearrangement links TRBV5-1 to TRBJ2-3; 11 bases are shared with TRBD2. Germline assignment: CDR1 SGHRS and CDR2 YFSETQ. The length of the CDR3 is 19 residues. Germline trimming cut 0 bases from V and 6 bases from J; bases unmatched to any gene: 15. Written as DNA, the CDR3 is TGCGCCAGCAGCTTGGCTAGCGGGGGGCCGTACTCCCTTCCTGATACGCAGTATTTT. Translating gives CASSLASGGPYSLPDTQYF.

The chain recombines TRBV30 with TRBJ2-7, with 9 bases that match TRBD1. V shed 0 bases, J shed 0 bases, and the junction held 15 bases outside the gene matches. Germline loops: CDR1 GTSNPN, CDR2 SVGIG (reference sequence). The CDR3 consists of 19 residues. The CDR3 loop is CAWSVPDRGGLRSSYEQYF. CDR3 nucleotides: TGTGCCTGGAGTGTACCGGACAGGGGAGGGTTGAGAAGCTCCTACGAGCAGTACTTC.

V is TRBV30 and J is TRBJ1-1; D may be TRBD1 (6 bases). The CDR3 runs 15 residues. Trimming cost V 7 bases and J 0 bases, with 18 bases left between them. Germline CDR1 is GTSNPN and CDR2 is SVGIG (reference sequence). CDR3 sequence: CALLGGRRLNTEAFF. The CDR3 nucleotides are TGTGCCTTACTTGGGGGGCGCCGATTGAACACTGAAGCTTTCTTT.

The chain couples TRBV30 to TRBJ2-3; no clear D gene. V dropped 0 bases and J dropped 2 bases, with 12 bases sitting between them. Germline loops: CDR1 GTSNPN, CDR2 SVGIG (reference sequence). CDR3 size: 15 residues. As DNA, the CDR3 is TGTGCCTGGAGTGTCGAAATAACGGACACAGATACGCAGTATTTT. This codes for CAWSVEITDTDTQYF.

This chain uses TRBV19 with TRBJ1-1; maybe TRBD1 (6 bases). The V end was cut by 3 bases, the J end by 5 bases, with 13 bases between. The CDR3 has 14 residues. CDR1 and CDR2 from the germline V gene are LNHDA and SQIVND (reference sequence). The CDR3 loop reads CASSIGGALTEAFF. CDR3 coding DNA: TGTGCCAGTAGTATTGGGGGGGCCTTAACTGAAGCTTTCTTT.

The DNA for the CDR3 is TGTGCCAGCAGTAAAGGAGGACAGGGGTTCTACGAGCAGTACTTC. Its translation: CASSKGGQGFYEQYF. The chain is built from TRBV25-1 and TRBJ2-7; 9 bases line up with TRBD1. The trim removed 5 bases at V and 3 bases at J, leaving 8 bases unmatched. The CDR3 consists of 15 residues. In germline, CDR1 is MGHDK, CDR2 SYGVNS.

This clone was seen once. The V and J genes are TRBV29-1 and TRBJ2-7; 10 bases map to TRBD1. Germline assignment: CDR1 SQVTM and CDR2 ANQGSEA. The V gene end was trimmed by 4 bases and the J gene end by 4 bases; junction bases not matched to a gene: 7. The CDR3 length is 14 residues. For the CDR3, the DNA is TGCAGCGTTGGTGGACAGGGGGTTAGATACGAGCAGTACTTC. Translating it yields CSVGGQGVRYEQYF.